What follows are 13 T cell receptor beta chains derived from one specimen sequenced in a study of identical twins. Using its own MiXCR run on the 5' RACE reads, TCRdb lists one record per CDR3 protein. The sample includes roughly 1.6 million distinct CDR3 sequences, more than 30% seen only once; the top ten take roughly 0.3%. Sequenced sample: cord blood. These receptors were taken from a newborn girl in good health.

A single count supports this clonotype. The chain joins TRBV3-1 to TRBJ2-1; possible D gene TRBD2, 5 bases. This CDR3 has 15 residues. The germline V gene encodes CDR1 LGHDT and CDR2 YNNKEL (reference sequence). Trimming took off 0 bases at V and 6 bases at J, with 12 bases between the two ends. The CDR3: CASSQDLLGINEQFF. CDR3 DNA: TGTGCCAGCAGCCAAGATTTACTAGGGATCAATGAGCAGTTCTTC.

V usage is TRBV20-1 and J usage is TRBJ2-3; no firm D call. Germline values: CDR1 DFQATT, CDR2 SNEGSKA (reference sequence). Trimming cost V 3 bases and J 6 bases, with 13 bases left between them. CDR3 length equals 13 residues. The CDR3, as DNA: TGCAGTGCTAGGGGCGAAGTCGTGGATACGCAGTATTTT. This gives the protein CSARGEVVDTQYF.

The genes are TRBV2 and TRBJ2-7; tentatively, D is TRBD2 (5 bases). This CDR3 spans 15 amino acids. V dropped 6 bases and J dropped 7 bases, with 22 bases sitting between them. Germline loops: CDR1 SNHLY, CDR2 FYNNEI. CDR3 in DNA: TGTGCCAGCAGATGGGCGGGCTACTCCTACAATGAGCAGTACTTC. Its protein product is CASRWAGYSYNEQYF. Filled out from reference TRBV2 and TRBJ2-7, the complete variable domain reads EPEVTQTPSHQVTQMGQEVILRCVPISNHLYFYWYRQILGQKVEFLVSFYNNEISEKSEIFDDQFSVERPDGSNFTLKIRSTKLEDSAMYFCASRWAGYSYNEQYFGPGTRLTVT.

The rearrangement joins TRBV9 to TRBJ2-7, with D perhaps assigned TRBD1 or TRBD2 (5 bases each). The CDR3 has 13 amino acids. V lost 8 bases, J lost 7 bases, and 19 bases lay in between. Germline V gene sequence: CDR1 SGDLS, CDR2 YYNGEE. CDR3 coding DNA: TGTGCCAGTCGAGGGGATCCGGACAATGAGCAGTACTTC. Translated, it gives CASRGDPDNEQYF.

This clonotype was recorded a few times. The rearrangement joins TRBV7-9 to TRBJ2-7; D is undetermined. Deletions cut 1 base from V and 5 bases from J, with 24 bases between. The CDR3 spans 18 residues. Looked up from germline, CDR1 is SEHNR and CDR2 is FQNEAQ (reference sequence). DNA for the CDR3: TGTGCCAGCAGCTTAGGACGGCTAAAGGGCCGCTTTTTGGACGAGCAGTACTTC. Amino acids: CASSLGRLKGRFLDEQYF.

The chain links TRBV6-6 to TRBJ2-1, with 7 bases aligning to TRBD2. Per the germline V gene, CDR1 is MNHNY and CDR2 is SVGAGI (reference sequence). The V and J ends lost 7 bases and 4 bases, in that order; junction bases with no gene match: 7. The CDR3 is made up of 14 amino acids. DNA for the CDR3: TGTGCCAGCATGAGGCTAGCGGTTTACAATGAGCAGTTCTTC. As protein: CASMRLAVYNEQFF.

This clonotype showed up just a few times. This chain joins TRBV3-1 and TRBJ1-4; D uncertain. V shed 3 bases and J shed 5 bases, with 13 bases lying between them. Germline-derived CDR1 and CDR2 are LGHDT and YNNKEL (reference sequence). The CDR3 length is 15 residues. The CDR3 reads CASSHRSRSNEKLFF. The CDR3 DNA is TGTGCCAGCAGCCATAGGAGCAGGTCGAATGAAAAACTGTTTTTT.

The chain uses TRBV15 and TRBJ1-5; no definite D call. The CDR3 spans 14 residues. With 0 bases removed from V and 5 bases from J, the gap between germline ends came to 8 bases. Germline CDR1 and CDR2: LNHNV and YYDKDF (reference sequence). Here the CDR3 reads CATSRDGRDQPQHF. The DNA of the CDR3 is TGTGCCACCAGCAGAGATGGGAGAGATCAGCCCCAGCATTTT.

This clonotype appeared a few times. V usage is TRBV11-2 and J usage is TRBJ2-1; D is unresolved. Per the germline V gene, CDR1 is SGHAT and CDR2 is FQNNGV. Trimming left V 2 bases short and J 10 bases short, with 18 bases between. This CDR3 region has 15 residues. CDR3 in amino acids: CASSLRRPQRGEQFF. The CDR3 DNA reads as TGTGCCAGCAGCTTAAGGCGGCCCCAACGAGGCGAGCAGTTCTTC. Supplemented by reference TRBV11-2 and TRBJ2-1, the full variable domain reads EAGVAQSPRYKIIEKRQSVAFWCNPISGHATLYWYQQILGQGPKLLIQFQNNGVVDDSQLPKDRFSAERLKGVDSTLKIQPAKLEDSAVYLCASSLRRPQRGEQFFGPGTRLTVL.

This clonotype was counted between two and nine times. The rearrangement uses TRBV2 and TRBJ2-1, with 11 bases aligning to TRBD2. This CDR3 spans 17 amino acids. From germline, CDR1 is SNHLY and CDR2 FYNNEI. V was pared by 0 bases and J by 7 bases, with 8 bases of the junction left unmatched. CDR3 region: CASSEARGLAVTNEQFF. The DNA for the CDR3 is TGTGCCAGCAGTGAAGCGAGGGGACTAGCGGTGACTAATGAGCAGTTCTTC.

This clonotype was counted ten times or more. J is TRBJ1-2 and V is TRBV28; the D gene is possibly TRBD1 (5 bases). Looked up from germline, CDR1 is MDHEN and CDR2 is SYDVKM. The germline V and J ends were trimmed by 8 bases and 4 bases, with 14 bases remaining between them. The CDR3 covers 13 residues. This chain's CDR3 is CASLPGPSYGYTF. The CDR3 DNA reads as TGTGCCAGCTTACCGGGACCGTCCTATGGCTACACCTTC.

The sample holds many counts of this clonotype. The CDR3 sequence is CASSQALRYGYTF. CDR3 DNA: TGTGCCAGCAGCCAAGCCCTCCGTTATGGCTACACCTTC. V usage is TRBV3-1 and J usage is TRBJ1-2; D is uncertain. Looked up from germline, CDR1 is LGHDT and CDR2 is YNNKEL (reference sequence). The V and J ends lost 1 base and 5 bases respectively, with 8 bases between them. CDR3 size: 13 residues. The entire variable domain, with the rest obtained from reference TRBV3-1 and TRBJ1-2, is as follows: DTAVSQTPKYLVTQMGNDKSIKCEQNLGHDTMYWYKQDSKKFLKIMFSYNNKELIINETVPNRFSPKSPDKAHLNLHINSLELGDSAVYFCASSQALRYGYTFGSGTRLTVV.

This chain connects TRBV28 to TRBJ1-4; D gene ambiguous. The germline CDR1 and CDR2 sequences are MDHEN and SYDVKM. The V and J ends lost 4 bases and 5 bases respectively, with 20 bases between them. This CDR3 region has 17 residues. Here the CDR3 DNA reads TGTGCCAGCAGTTCAGCGATTCCGGGGTGGTCGAATGAAAAACTGTTTTTT. This translates into CASSSAIPGWSNEKLFF. The whole variable domain, filled in from reference TRBV28 and TRBJ1-4, reads DVKVTQSSRYLVKRTGEKVFLECVQDMDHENMFWYRQDPGLGLRLIYFSYDVKMKEKGDIPEGYSVSREKKERFSLILESASTNQTSMYLCASSSAIPGWSNEKLFFGSGTQLSVL.